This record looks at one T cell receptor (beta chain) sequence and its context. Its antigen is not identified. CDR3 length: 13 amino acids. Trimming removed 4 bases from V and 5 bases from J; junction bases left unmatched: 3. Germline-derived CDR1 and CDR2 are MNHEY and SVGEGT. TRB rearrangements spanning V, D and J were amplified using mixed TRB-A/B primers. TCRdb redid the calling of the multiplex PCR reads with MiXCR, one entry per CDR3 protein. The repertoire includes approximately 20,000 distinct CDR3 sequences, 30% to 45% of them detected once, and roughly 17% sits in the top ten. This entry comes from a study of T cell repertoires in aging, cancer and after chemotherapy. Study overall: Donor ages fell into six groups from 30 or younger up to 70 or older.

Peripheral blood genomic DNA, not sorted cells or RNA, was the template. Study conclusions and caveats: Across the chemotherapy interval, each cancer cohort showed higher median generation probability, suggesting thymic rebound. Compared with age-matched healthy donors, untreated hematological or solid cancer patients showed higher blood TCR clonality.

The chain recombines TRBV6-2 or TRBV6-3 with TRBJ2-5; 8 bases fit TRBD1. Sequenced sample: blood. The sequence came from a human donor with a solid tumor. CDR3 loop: CASSSGGGETQYF. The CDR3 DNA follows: TGTGCCAGCAGTTCAGGGGGCGGCGAGACCCAGTACTTC.